The entry below describes one T cell receptor (beta chain). The sample comes from a study of blood T cell repertoires in COVID-19. How the authors handled the data: Reference gene primer amplification in the assay estimated nucleated cell counts. Method: immunoSEQ multiplex PCR; TCRdb's copy keeps in-frame clones and lacks some. D and trimming come from the DNA, and the V and J calls and clone size come from that table. The sample has some 150,000 clones; approximately 80% are singletons. Per the germline V gene, CDR1 is SGHAT and CDR2 is FQNNGV. The trim removed 3 bases at V and 3 bases at J, leaving 7 bases unmatched. The CDR3 is 15 amino acids.

The sequencing sample was made of peripheral blood. This sequence originates from a woman aged 40 to 55 with active or convalescent COVID-19. The chain couples TRBV11-2 to TRBJ2-7, with TRBD1 matching over 8 bases. The CDR3 loop is CASSLGPGGGYEQYF. The CDR3 nucleotides read TGTGCCAGCAGCTTGGGTCCAGGGGGCGGCTACGAGCAGTACTTC.